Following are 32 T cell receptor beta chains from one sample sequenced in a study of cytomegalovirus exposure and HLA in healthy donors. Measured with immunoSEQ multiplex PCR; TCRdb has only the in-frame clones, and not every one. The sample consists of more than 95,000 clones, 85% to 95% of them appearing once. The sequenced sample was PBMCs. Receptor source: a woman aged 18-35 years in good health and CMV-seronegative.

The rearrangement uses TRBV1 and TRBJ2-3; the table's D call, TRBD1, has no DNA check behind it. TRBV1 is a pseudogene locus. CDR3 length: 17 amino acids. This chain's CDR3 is CTSSQEQSQKDTDTQYF. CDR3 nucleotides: TGCACCAGCAGCCAAGAACAGTCCCAAAAAGACACAGATACGCAGTATTTT.

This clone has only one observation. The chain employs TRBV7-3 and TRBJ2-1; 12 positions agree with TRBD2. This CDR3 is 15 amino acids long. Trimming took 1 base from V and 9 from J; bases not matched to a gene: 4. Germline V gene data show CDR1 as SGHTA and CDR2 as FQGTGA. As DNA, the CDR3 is TGTGCCAGCAGCTTAAGTCTAGCGGGGGGGGTTGAGCAGTTCTTC. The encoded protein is CASSLSLAGGVEQFF. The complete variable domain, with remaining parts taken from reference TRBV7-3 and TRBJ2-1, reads GAGVSQTPSNKVTEKGKYVELRCDPISGHTALYWYRQSLGQGPEFLIYFQGTGAADDSGLPNDRFFAVRPEGSVSTLKIQRTERGDSAVYLCASSLSLAGGVEQFFGPGTRLTVL.

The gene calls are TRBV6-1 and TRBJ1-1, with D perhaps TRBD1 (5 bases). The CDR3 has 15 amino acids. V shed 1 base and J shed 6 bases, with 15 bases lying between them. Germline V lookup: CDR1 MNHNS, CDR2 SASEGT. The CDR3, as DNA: TGTGCCAGCAGTGAAGATGCAGGGCCCGCTTCTGAAGCTTTCTTT. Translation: CASSEDAGPASEAFF.

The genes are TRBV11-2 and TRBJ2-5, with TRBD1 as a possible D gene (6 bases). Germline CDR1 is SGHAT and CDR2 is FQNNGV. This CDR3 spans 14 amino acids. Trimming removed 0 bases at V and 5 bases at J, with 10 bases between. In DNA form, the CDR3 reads TGTGCCAGCAGCTTAGATCGCAGGGGTGAGACCCAGTACTTC. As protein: CASSLDRRGETQYF.

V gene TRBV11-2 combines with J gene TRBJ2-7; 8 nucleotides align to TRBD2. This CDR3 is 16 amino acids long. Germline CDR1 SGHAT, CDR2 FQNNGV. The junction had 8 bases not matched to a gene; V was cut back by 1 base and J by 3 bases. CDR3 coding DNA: TGTGCCAGCAGCTTAGGAGCGGGAGCGCAATACTACGAGCAGTACTTC. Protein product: CASSLGAGAQYYEQYF.

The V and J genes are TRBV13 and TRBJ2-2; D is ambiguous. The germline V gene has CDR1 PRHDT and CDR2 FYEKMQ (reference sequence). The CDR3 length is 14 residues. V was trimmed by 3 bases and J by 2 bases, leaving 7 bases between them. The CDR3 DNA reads TGTGCCAGCAGCTTGAGATTTAACACCGGGGAGCTGTTTTTT. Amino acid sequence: CASSLRFNTGELFF. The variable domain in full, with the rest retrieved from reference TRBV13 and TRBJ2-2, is AAGVIQSPRHLIKEKRETATLKCYPIPRHDTVYWYQQGPGQDPQFLISFYEKMQSDKGSIPDRFSAQQFSDYHSELNMSSLELGDSALYFCASSLRFNTGELFFGEGSRLTVL.

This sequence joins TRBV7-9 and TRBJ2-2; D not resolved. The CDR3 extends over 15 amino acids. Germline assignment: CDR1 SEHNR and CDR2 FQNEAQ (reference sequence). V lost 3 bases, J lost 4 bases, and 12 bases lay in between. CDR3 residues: CASSFQAPGTGELFF. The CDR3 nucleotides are TGTGCCAGCAGCTTTCAGGCCCCCGGCACCGGGGAGCTGTTTTTT.

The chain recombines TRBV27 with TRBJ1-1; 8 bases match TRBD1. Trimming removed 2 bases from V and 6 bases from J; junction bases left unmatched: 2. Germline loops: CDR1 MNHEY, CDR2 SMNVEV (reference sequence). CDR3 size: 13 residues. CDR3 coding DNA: TGTGCCAGCAGTTTAGACAGGGGCGCTGAAGCTTTCTTT. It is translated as CASSLDRGAEAFF.

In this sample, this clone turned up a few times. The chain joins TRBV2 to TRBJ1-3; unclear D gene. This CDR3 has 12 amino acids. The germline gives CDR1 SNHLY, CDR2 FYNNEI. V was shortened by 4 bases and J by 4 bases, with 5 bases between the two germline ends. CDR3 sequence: CASSGAGNTIYF. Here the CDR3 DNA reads TGTGCCAGCAGTGGGGCGGGAAACACCATATATTTT.

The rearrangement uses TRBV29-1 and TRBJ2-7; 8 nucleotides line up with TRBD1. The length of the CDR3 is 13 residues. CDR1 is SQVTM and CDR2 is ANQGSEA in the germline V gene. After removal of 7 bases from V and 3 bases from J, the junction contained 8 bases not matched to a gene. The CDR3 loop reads CSGTGGSSYEQYF. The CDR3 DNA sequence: TGCAGCGGAACAGGGGGAAGTAGCTACGAGCAGTACTTC.

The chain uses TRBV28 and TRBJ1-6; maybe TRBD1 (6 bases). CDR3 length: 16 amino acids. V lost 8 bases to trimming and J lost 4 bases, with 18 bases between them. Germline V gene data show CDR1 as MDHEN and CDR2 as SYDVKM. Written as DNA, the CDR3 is TGTGCCAGCGGATCAACAGGGACGTTGTATAATTCACCCCTCCACTTT. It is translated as CASGSTGTLYNSPLHF. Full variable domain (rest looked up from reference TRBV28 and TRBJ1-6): DVKVTQSSRYLVKRTGEKVFLECVQDMDHENMFWYRQDPGLGLRLIYFSYDVKMKEKGDIPEGYSVSREKKERFSLILESASTNQTSMYLCASGSTGTLYNSPLHFGNGTRLTVT.

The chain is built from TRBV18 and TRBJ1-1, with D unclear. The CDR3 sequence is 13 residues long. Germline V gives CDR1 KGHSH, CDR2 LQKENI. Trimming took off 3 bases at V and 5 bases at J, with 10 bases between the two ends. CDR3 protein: CASSPLGSTEAFF. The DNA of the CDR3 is TGTGCCAGCTCACCGCTCGGGTCGACTGAAGCTTTCTTT.

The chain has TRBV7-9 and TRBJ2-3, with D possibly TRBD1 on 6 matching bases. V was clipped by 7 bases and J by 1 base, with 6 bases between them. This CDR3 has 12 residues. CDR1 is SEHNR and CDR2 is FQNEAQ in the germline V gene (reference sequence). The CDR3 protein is CASTGGTDTQYF. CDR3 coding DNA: TGTGCCAGCACAGGGGGCACAGATACGCAGTATTTT.

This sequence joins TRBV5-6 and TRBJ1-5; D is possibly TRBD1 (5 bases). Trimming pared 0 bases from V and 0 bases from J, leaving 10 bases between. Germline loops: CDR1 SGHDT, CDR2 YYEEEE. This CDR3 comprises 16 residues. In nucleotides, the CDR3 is TGTGCCAGCAGCTTGGGGTACAGGCTTAGCAATCAGCCCCAGCATTTT. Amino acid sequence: CASSLGYRLSNQPQHF.

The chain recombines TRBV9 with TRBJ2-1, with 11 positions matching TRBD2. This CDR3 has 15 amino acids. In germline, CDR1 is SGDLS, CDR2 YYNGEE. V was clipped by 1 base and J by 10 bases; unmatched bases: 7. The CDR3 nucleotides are TGTGCCAGCAGCGTAACGGGTAGCGGGGGGGACGAGCAGTTCTTC. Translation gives CASSVTGSGGDEQFF.

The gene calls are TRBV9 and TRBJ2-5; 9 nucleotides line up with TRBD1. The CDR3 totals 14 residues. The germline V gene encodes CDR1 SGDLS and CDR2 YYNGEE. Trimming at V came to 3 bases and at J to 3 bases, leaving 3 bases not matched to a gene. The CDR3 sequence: CASSATGGEETQYF. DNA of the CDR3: TGTGCCAGCAGCGCGACAGGGGGGGAAGAGACCCAGTACTTC.

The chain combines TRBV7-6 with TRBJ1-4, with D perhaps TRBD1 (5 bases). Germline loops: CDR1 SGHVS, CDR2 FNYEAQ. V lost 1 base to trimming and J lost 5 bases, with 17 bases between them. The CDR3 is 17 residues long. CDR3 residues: CASSLDWGVGFNEKLFF. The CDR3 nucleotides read TGTGCCAGCAGCTTAGATTGGGGGGTAGGGTTCAATGAAAAACTGTTTTTT.

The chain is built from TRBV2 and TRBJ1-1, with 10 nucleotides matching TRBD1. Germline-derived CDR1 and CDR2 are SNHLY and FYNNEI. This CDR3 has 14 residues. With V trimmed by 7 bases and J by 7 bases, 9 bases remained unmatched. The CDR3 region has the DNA TGTGCCAGCACCCCGGACAGGGGGGCTGGTGAAGCTTTCTTT. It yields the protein CASTPDRGAGEAFF.

In nucleotides, the CDR3 is TGCGCCAGCAGCCAGCTTGGAAGACAGGCCTATACTGAAGCTTTCTTT. Its translation is CASSQLGRQAYTEAFF. V is TRBV4-1 and J is TRBJ1-1, with a possible D match to TRBD1 (6 bases). Trimming left V 3 bases short and J 5 bases short, with 19 bases between. Germline loops: CDR1 MGHRA, CDR2 YSYEKL. There are 16 residues in the CDR3.

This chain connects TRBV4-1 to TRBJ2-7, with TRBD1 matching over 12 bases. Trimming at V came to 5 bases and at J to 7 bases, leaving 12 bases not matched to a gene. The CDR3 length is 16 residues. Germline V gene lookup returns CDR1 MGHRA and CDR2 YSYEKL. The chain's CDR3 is CASSLQPGQGAGEQYF. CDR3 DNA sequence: TGCGCCAGCAGCTTACAACCGGGACAGGGGGCCGGTGAGCAGTACTTC.

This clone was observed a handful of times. DNA for the CDR3: TGCGCCAGCAGCTTGGCTGGCCCGGGTCGAGGTAATGAGCCCCTCCACTTT. Residues: CASSLAGPGRGNEPLHF. The V gene is TRBV5-1, the J gene TRBJ1-6; D is unresolved. Germline assignment: CDR1 SGHRS and CDR2 YFSETQ. With 0 bases removed from V and 13 bases from J, the gap between germline ends came to 23 bases. The CDR3 contains 17 residues.

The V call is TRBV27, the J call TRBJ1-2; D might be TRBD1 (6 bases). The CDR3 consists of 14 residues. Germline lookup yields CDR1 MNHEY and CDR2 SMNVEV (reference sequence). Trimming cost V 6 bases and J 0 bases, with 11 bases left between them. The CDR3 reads CASRRTETNYGYTF. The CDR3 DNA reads TGTGCCAGCAGGCGGACAGAAACTAACTATGGCTACACCTTC.

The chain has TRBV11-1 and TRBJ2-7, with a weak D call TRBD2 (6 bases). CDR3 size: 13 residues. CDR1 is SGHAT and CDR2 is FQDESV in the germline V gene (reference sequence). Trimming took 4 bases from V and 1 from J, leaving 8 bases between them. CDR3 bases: TGTGCCAGCAGCTCGGGGGAATCCTACGAGCAGTACTTC. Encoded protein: CASSSGESYEQYF.

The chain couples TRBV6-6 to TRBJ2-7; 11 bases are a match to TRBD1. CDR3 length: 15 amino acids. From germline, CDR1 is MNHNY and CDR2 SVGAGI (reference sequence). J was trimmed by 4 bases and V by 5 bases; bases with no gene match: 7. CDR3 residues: CASSPGQGGLYEQYF. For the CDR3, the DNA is TGTGCCAGCAGTCCGGGACAGGGGGGTTTGTACGAGCAGTACTTC.

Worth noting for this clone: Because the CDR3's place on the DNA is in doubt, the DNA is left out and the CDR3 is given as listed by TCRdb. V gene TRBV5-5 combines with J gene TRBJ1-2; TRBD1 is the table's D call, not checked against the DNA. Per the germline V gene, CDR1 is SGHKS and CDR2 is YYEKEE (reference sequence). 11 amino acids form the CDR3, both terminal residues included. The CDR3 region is CASSWGTGSTF.

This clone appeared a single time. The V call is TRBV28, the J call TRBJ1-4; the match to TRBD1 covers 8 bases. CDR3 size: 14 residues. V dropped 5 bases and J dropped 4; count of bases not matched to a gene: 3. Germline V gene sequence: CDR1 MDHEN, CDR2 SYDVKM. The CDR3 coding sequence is TGTGCCAGCAGTCCCAGGGGGCTTAATGAAAAACTGTTTTTT. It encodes CASSPRGLNEKLFF.

CDR3 DNA: TGTGCCAGCAGGGGCCGGACAGCTTTGAACACTGAAGCTTTCTTT. As protein: CASRGRTALNTEAFF. The genes are TRBV6-5 and TRBJ1-1, with a possible D match to TRBD1 (6 bases). Germline CDR1 is MNHEY and CDR2 is SVGAGI. The CDR3 totals 15 residues. V shed 6 bases and J shed 0 bases, with 14 bases lying between them.

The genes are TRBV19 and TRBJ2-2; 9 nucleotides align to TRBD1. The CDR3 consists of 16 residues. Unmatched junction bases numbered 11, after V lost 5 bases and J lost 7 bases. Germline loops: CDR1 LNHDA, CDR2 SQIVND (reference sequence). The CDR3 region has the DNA TGTGCCAGTAGTCCCCGACAGGGGGGGCGGAACGGGGAGCTGTTTTTT. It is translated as CASSPRQGGRNGELFF.

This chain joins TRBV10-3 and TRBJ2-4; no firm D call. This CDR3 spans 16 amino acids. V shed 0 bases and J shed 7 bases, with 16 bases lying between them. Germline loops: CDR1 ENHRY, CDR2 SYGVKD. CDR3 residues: CAISESRNQRANIQYF. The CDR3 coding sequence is TGTGCCATCAGTGAGTCCAGGAATCAGAGAGCTAACATTCAGTACTTC.

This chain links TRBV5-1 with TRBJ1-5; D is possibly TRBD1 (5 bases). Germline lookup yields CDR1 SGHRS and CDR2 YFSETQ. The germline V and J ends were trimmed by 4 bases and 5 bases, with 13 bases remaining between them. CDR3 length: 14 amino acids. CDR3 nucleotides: TGCGCCAGCAGCCCAACGGTAGGGGATCAGCCCCAGCATTTT. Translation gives CASSPTVGDQPQHF.

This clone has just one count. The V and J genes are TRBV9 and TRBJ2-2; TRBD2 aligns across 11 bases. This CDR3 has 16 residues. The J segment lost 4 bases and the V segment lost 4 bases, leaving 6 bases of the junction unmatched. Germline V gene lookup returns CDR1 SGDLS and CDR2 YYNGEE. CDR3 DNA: TGTGCCAGCAGCTGGACTAGCGGGCCCAGCACCGGGGAGCTGTTTTTT. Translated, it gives CASSWTSGPSTGELFF.

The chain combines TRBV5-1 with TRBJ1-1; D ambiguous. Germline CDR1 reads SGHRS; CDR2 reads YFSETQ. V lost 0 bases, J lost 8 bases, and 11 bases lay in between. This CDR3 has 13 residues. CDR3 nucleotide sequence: TGCGCCAGCAGCTTGGGGGCGAGGGAAGAAGCTTTCTTT. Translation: CASSLGAREEAFF.